One sample yielded the 5 T cell receptor beta chains listed below, sequenced in a study of cytomegalovirus exposure and HLA in healthy donors. Libraries were prepared by immunoSEQ multiplex PCR; TCRdb keeps only in-frame clonotypes and omits some of them. The table lists 120,000 or so clones, about 89% of them singletons. The sample was PBMCs. The source of these receptors is a woman under 30 in good health and CMV-seronegative.

The chain has TRBV5-4 and TRBJ2-7; TRBD1 matches 9 bases. V was pared by 4 bases and J by 2 bases, with 4 bases of the junction left unmatched. This CDR3 has 14 residues. Germline V gene lookup returns CDR1 SGHNT and CDR2 YYREEE (reference sequence). The CDR3 region is CASSADRGTYEQYF. CDR3 DNA sequence: TGTGCCAGCAGCGCGGACAGGGGAACCTACGAGCAGTACTTC.

The J gene is TRBJ2-4, the V gene TRBV19, with 7 bases matching TRBD2. The CDR3 is 14 amino acids. Germline trimming cut 5 bases from V and 8 bases from J; bases unmatched to any gene: 9. CDR1 and CDR2 from the germline V gene are LNHDA and SQIVND (reference sequence). Here the CDR3 DNA reads TGTGCCAGTAGTCACCGGGACTACGGGGACATTCAGTACTTC. Its protein is CASSHRDYGDIQYF.

The gene calls are TRBV19 and TRBJ2-1; no reliable D call. The germline V gene encodes CDR1 LNHDA and CDR2 SQIVND (reference sequence). The CDR3 runs to 15 residues. V gave up 3 bases and J gave up 1 base, with 10 bases separating them. The DNA for the CDR3 is TGTGCCAGTAGTATTGAGACACCATCCTACAATGAGCAGTTCTTC. It translates to CASSIETPSYNEQFF.

The V and J genes are TRBV18 and TRBJ2-1, with 10 bases aligning to TRBD2. J gave up 10 bases and V 3 bases, and 9 bases lay outside the gene matches. The CDR3 length is 15 residues. CDR1 is KGHSH and CDR2 is LQKENI in the germline V gene. CDR3 coding DNA: TGTGCCAGCTCACCCCGACTAGCGGGCGTAGAGGAGCAGTTCTTC. Protein: CASSPRLAGVEEQFF.

The rearrangement links TRBV6-5 to TRBJ2-2; TRBD1 agrees at 10 bases. Germline V gives CDR1 MNHEY, CDR2 SVGAGI. The V segment lost 8 bases and the J segment 5 bases; nucleotides outside the gene matches: 8. This CDR3 has 15 residues. CDR3 nucleotides: TGTGCCAGCGGCTACGGGACAGGGGTTACCGGGGAGCTGTTTTTT. It codes for CASGYGTGVTGELFF.